The clone carrying this TCR beta chain appeared many times. In TCRdb, the 5' RACE reads were re-called with MiXCR into one record per CDR3 protein. This sample has 97,000 or so distinct CDR3 sequences, with around 13% found just once. The sample originates from a study of early T cells in non-severe SARS-CoV-2 infection. About the study: The authors sequenced bulk RNA from unsorted whole blood, leaving chains unpaired.

Germline V CDR1 and CDR2: LNHDA, SQIVND (reference sequence). The CDR3 is 12 residues long. V was cut by 8 bases and J by 2 bases, with 9 bases left in between. Sequenced: whole blood. The clonotype comes from an adult who was a healthcare worker with PCR-confirmed SARS-CoV-2 infection or an uninfected control (not recorded which). The chain links TRBV19 to TRBJ1-2, with D unresolved. CDR3 loop: CASGSGNYGYTF. CDR3 DNA: TGTGCCAGTGGCTCGGGCAACTATGGCTACACCTTC.